The subject of this entry is one TCR beta chain. Authors' data handling: Scientists estimated how many nucleated cells there were by amplifying reference gene primers. Clones were read by immunoSEQ multiplex PCR, and TCRdb kept only the in-frame ones, dropping some. V, J and clone size derive from that table, while D and trimming were established from the DNA sequence. Here the sample spans 210,000 or so clones, around four fifths being singletons. This sample is part of a study of blood T cell repertoires in COVID-19. Germline V gene data show CDR1 as MNHEY and CDR2 as SVGAGI. V was shortened by 2 bases and J by 6 bases, with 14 bases between the two germline ends. CDR3 length: 15 amino acids.

The receptor was derived from a woman aged 80 or over with active or convalescent COVID-19. This rearrangement joins TRBV6-5 to TRBJ2-1; no definite D call. Sample: peripheral blood. The CDR3 region is CASSYRVRNGNEQFF. The CDR3 nucleotides are TGTGCCAGCAGTTACCGAGTCAGGAACGGCAATGAGCAGTTCTTC.